The clone carrying this T cell receptor (beta chain) came up once. Assay: immunoSEQ multiplex PCR; the TCRdb copy retains only in-frame clones and omits some. The sample lists roughly 20,000 clones, about 88% occurring once. This sample was included in a study of T cell changes during pregnancy in multiple sclerosis. This receptor was identified in a female donor in good health, enrolled as a control in a pregnancy study. The sample in question was CD8+ T cells from peripheral blood mononuclear cells, obtained in the third trimester of pregnancy.

The chain's CDR3 is CASSQELAGAYNEQFF. The CDR3, as DNA: TGTGCCAGCAGCCAAGAACTAGCGGGGGCCTACAATGAGCAGTTCTTC. This chain connects TRBV14 to TRBJ2-1; 11 bases are a match to TRBD2. Germline assignment: CDR1 SGHDN and CDR2 FVKESK. The CDR3 has 16 amino acids. J gave up 2 bases and V 0 bases, and 0 bases lay outside the gene matches.